This T cell receptor beta chain comes out of a study of regulatory T cells in long-lasting Graves disease. CDR3 length equals 16 residues. Germline V gene data show CDR1 as SGHRS and CDR2 as YFSETQ. Trimming stripped 0 bases from V and 3 bases from J, with 10 bases between. Time point reported: newly diagnosed GD, antithyroid drugs for less than 3 months. The TCR library used RNA extracted from PBMCs. To make TCR beta libraries, researchers used iRepertoire HTBI primers and Arm-PCR of CDR3 regions. In the source study's methods: Throughout the samples, researchers identified 62 TRBV and approximately 13 TRBJ segments. MiXCR, run by TCRdb on the multiplex PCR reads, gives a single entry per CDR3 protein. V and J calls and clone size were set by TCRdb, not the authors. The sample lists about 620,000 distinct CDR3 sequences; around 15% were seen once. Another study also made use of these data, one on T cells in Graves' hyperthyroidism and ophthalmopathy. Turning to that study: Each diagnosis drew on symptoms, thyroxine, TRAb, thyroid ultrasound and orbital computed tomography findings. The study used the HTBI primer set for a first-round RT-PCR of the TCR CDR3.

Material: peripheral blood mononuclear cells (PBMCs), obtained at new diagnosis, from a patient treated with antithyroid drugs. The clonotype was recovered from a woman under 40 with Graves disease. The rearrangement joins TRBV5-1 to TRBJ2-6; D gene uncertain. In DNA, the CDR3 is TGCGCCAGCAGCTTGGAGTTGCAGCTTGGGGCCAACGTCCTGACTTTC. Protein sequence: CASSLELQLGANVLTF.